Below, 7 T cell receptor beta chains from the same sample are listed, as sequenced in a study of T cell repertoires in cytomegalovirus infection. These receptors' targets are unknown. From the reads, TCRdb called clonotypes with MiXCR, one entry per CDR3 protein. Among fewer than 950,000 distinct CDR3 sequences listed, approximately 30% were seen once. The material sequenced was cultured CD8+ T cells from PBMCs, taken from culture after CMV antigen stimulation. The receptors shown here come from a human donor in good health (CMV status not recorded). Some clones in this sample may be carry-over from other donors' samples.

This clonotype has ten or more counts. The CDR3 DNA follows: TGTGCCAGCAGCCACACGAACACCGGGGAGCTGTTTTTT. Translation: CASSHTNTGELFF. The chain is built from TRBV11-1 and TRBJ2-2; D remains ambiguous. The germline V gene encodes CDR1 SGHAT and CDR2 FQDESV (reference sequence). Trimming left V 5 bases short and J 0 bases short, with 4 bases between. This CDR3 comprises 13 residues.

The chain combines TRBV7-9 with TRBJ2-5; D may be TRBD1 or TRBD2 (5 bases each). The V gene lost 6 bases and the J gene lost 3 bases, with 14 bases spanning the gap. Germline CDR1 is SEHNR and CDR2 is FQNEAQ (reference sequence). The CDR3 length is 14 residues. The DNA for the CDR3 is TGTGCCAGCAGGGAGGACATTCGGAAAGAGACCCAGTACTTC. It specifies CASREDIRKETQYF. Full variable domain (missing parts from reference TRBV7-9 and TRBJ2-5): DTGVSQNPRHKITKRGQNVTFRCDPISEHNRLYWYRQTLGQGPEFLTYFQNEAQLEKSRLLSDRFSAERPKGSFSTLEIQRTEQGDSAMYLCASREDIRKETQYFGPGTRLLVL.

The chain carries TRBV10-3 and TRBJ2-5; D perhaps matches TRBD2 (7 bases). Germline-derived CDR1 and CDR2 are ENHRY and SYGVKD. This CDR3 has 14 residues. V lost 4 bases and J 3 bases, leaving 12 bases between the germline ends. CDR3 DNA sequence: TGTGCCATCAGTGCCGTAGGGGGGGAAGAGACCCAGTACTTC. It translates to CAISAVGGEETQYF.

This rearrangement joins TRBV6-1 to TRBJ2-7; 10 nucleotides align to TRBD1. CDR1 MNHNS and CDR2 SASEGT come from the germline V gene. V lost 9 bases to trimming and J lost 2 bases; unmatched junction nucleotides: 7. The CDR3 covers 14 residues. CDR3 in amino acids: CASAFGQGAYEQYV. The CDR3, as DNA: TGTGCCAGTGCCTTCGGACAGGGGGCCTACGAGCAGTACGTC.

The chain has TRBV7-3 and TRBJ2-1; possibly TRBD1 or TRBD2 for D (6 bases each). Germline loops: CDR1 SGHTA, CDR2 FQGTGA. V gave up 6 bases and J gave up 6 bases, with 18 bases separating them. The CDR3 is 15 amino acids. CDR3 sequence: CASSYLGGGCNEQFF. For the CDR3, the DNA is TGTGCCAGCAGTTATCTTGGAGGGGGGTGCAATGAGCAGTTCTTC.

The chain joins TRBV12-3 or TRBV12-4 to TRBJ2-2; 10 bases map to TRBD1. Losses at the gene ends were 6 bases for V and 4 bases for J; bases not matched to a gene: 8. The CDR3 has 16 amino acids. Written as DNA, the CDR3 is TGTGCCAGCAGAGGGACAGGGGCCCCGAGCACCGGGGAGCTGTTTTTT. Protein sequence: CASRGTGAPSTGELFF.

The chain recombines TRBV6-5 with TRBJ1-6; possible D gene TRBD1, 6 bases. The V end lost 6 bases, the J end lost 2 bases, and 17 bases lay between the germline ends. This CDR3 spans 17 amino acids. Germline assignment: CDR1 MNHEY and CDR2 SVGAGI. The CDR3 DNA is TGTGCCAGCAGGAAGACGAGGGGGGGAGCCTATAATTCACCCCTCCACTTT. Its protein is CASRKTRGGAYNSPLHF.